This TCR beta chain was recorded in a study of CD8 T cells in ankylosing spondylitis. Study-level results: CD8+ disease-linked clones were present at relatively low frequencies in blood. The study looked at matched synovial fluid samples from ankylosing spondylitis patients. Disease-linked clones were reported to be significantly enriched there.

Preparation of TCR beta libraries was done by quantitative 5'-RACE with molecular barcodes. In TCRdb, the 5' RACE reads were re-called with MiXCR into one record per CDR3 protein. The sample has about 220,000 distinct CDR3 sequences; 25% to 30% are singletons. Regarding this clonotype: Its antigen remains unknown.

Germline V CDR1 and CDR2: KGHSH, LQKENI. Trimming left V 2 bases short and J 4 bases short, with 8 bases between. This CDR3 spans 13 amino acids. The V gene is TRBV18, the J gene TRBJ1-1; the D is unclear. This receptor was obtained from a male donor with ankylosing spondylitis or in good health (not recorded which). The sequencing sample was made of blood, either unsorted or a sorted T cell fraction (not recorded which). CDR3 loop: CASSPAGLTEAFF. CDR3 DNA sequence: TGTGCCAGCTCACCAGCAGGCCTCACTGAAGCTTTCTTT.